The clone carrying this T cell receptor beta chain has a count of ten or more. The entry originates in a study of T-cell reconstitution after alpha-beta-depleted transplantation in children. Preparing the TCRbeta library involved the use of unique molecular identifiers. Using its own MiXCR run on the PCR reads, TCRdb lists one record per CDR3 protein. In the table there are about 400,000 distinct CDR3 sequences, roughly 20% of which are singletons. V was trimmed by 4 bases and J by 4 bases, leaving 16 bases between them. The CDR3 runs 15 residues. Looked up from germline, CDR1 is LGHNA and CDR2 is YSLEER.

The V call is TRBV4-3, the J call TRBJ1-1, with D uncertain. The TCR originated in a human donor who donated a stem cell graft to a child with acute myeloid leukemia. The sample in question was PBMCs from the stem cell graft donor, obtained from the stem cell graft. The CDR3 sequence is CASSRGISRFTEAFF. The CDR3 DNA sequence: TGCGCCAGCAGCCGTGGGATTTCACGATTCACTGAAGCTTTCTTT.